This entry features one T cell receptor (beta chain) sequence. RNA transcripts served as template for amplifying TCR beta CDR3 sequences. First-round RT-PCR used HTBI primers; second-round multiplex PCR followed. TCRdb redid the calling of the multiplex PCR reads with MiXCR, one entry per CDR3 protein. The sample shows 600,000 to 950,000 distinct CDR3 sequences, 40% of them seen only once. Researchers turned away patients with other autoimmune diseases, uncontrolled infections, pregnancy or lactation. This entry belongs to a study of Graves' ophthalmopathy and Graves' hyperthyroidism. Germline CDR1 reads LNHNV; CDR2 reads YYDKDF (reference sequence). The length of the CDR3 is 16 residues. The V gene end was trimmed by 3 bases and the J gene end by 4 bases; junction bases not matched to a gene: 8.

The clonotype originates from an adult man with Graves' ophthalmopathy. This sequence joins TRBV15 and TRBJ1-2; 10 nucleotides align to TRBD1. The sequencing sample was made of peripheral blood. The CDR3 coding sequence is TGTGCCACCAGCAGCTTGGCCCGGGACAGGGGCTATGGCTACACCTTC. Residues: CATSSLARDRGYGYTF.